The rows below give T cell receptor beta chains drawn from one sample of a study of blood T cell repertoires in COVID-19. Method: immunoSEQ multiplex PCR; TCRdb's copy keeps in-frame clones and lacks some. This table holds around 310,000 clones, roughly 90% found once. Sequencing was performed on peripheral blood. The receptor source for this set is a woman aged 45-59 years with active or convalescent COVID-19. The CDR3 runs from the conserved cysteine through the conserved F or W. Fields, in order: D gene, clone size, V gene, J gene, CDR3 DNA, CDR3 protein. A D gene is named only where the DNA matches it firmly. The size field is filled for only some rows; it gives once, few, many or a size class.

d_gene: NA; abundance: NA; v_gene: TRBV4-3; j_gene: TRBJ1-5; CDR3nt: TGCGCCAGCAGCCAAGATCCGGCAGGGGCGATTAATCAGCCCCAGCATTTT; CDR3aa: CASSQDPAGAINQPQHF
d_gene: NA; abundance: NA; v_gene: TRBV4-2; j_gene: TRBJ1-2; CDR3nt: TGTGCCAGCAGCCCTGACAGCCGGAACTATGGCTACACCTTC; CDR3aa: CASSPDSRNYGYTF
d_gene: TRBD1; abundance: NA; v_gene: TRBV2; j_gene: TRBJ1-2; CDR3nt: TGTGCCAGCAGTAGGACAGGACAGGTCTATGGCTACACCTTC; CDR3aa: CASSRTGQVYGYTF
d_gene: TRBD1; abundance: NA; v_gene: TRBV6-4; j_gene: TRBJ1-4; CDR3nt: TGTGCCAGCAGTGACTCGGAGGGGGCGGCTGAAAAACTGTTTTTT; CDR3aa: CASSDSEGAAEKLFF
d_gene: NA; abundance: NA; v_gene: TRBV5-4; j_gene: TRBJ2-7; CDR3nt: TGTGCCAGCAGCTTGGCCGTTGCGGCTAACTACGCGCAGTACTTC; CDR3aa: CASSLAVAANYAQYF
d_gene: NA; abundance: NA; v_gene: TRBV30; j_gene: TRBJ2-7; CDR3nt: TGTGCCTGGAAAGAACAGGGTTTAGGCGAGCAGTACTTC; CDR3aa: CAWKEQGLGEQYF
d_gene: TRBD2; abundance: NA; v_gene: TRBV9; j_gene: TRBJ2-3; CDR3nt: TGTGCCAGCAGCGTAGGGACTAGTCCAGATACGCAGTATTTT; CDR3aa: CASSVGTSPDTQYF
d_gene: TRBD1; abundance: NA; v_gene: TRBV24-1; j_gene: TRBJ2-3; CDR3nt: TGTGCCACCAGTGATCGCAGGACAGGGGTCACAGATACGCAGTATTTT; CDR3aa: CATSDRRTGVTDTQYF
d_gene: NA; abundance: NA; v_gene: TRBV15; j_gene: TRBJ2-1; CDR3nt: TGTGCCACCAGCGGAAAGCAGGGATTCGAAGAGTTCTTC; CDR3aa: CATSGKQGFEEFF
d_gene: TRBD1; abundance: NA; v_gene: TRBV30; j_gene: TRBJ1-2; CDR3nt: TGTGCCCACGGACAGGAAGAGATCTATGGCTACACCTTC; CDR3aa: CAHGQEEIYGYTF
d_gene: NA; abundance: medium-sized; v_gene: TRBV25-1; j_gene: TRBJ1-6; CDR3nt: TGTGCCAGCAGTGACAGGGTGAATTCACCCCTCCACTTT; CDR3aa: CASSDRVNSPLHF
d_gene: TRBD1; abundance: once; v_gene: TRBV7-8; j_gene: TRBJ1-5; CDR3nt: TGTGCCAGCAGCTCCCGGGACAGGGGGGATCAGCCCCAGCATTTT; CDR3aa: CASSSRDRGDQPQHF
d_gene: TRBD1; abundance: NA; v_gene: TRBV28; j_gene: TRBJ1-6; CDR3nt: TGTGCCAGCAGTCTGGGACAGGGCTATAGATCACCCCTCCACTTT; CDR3aa: CASSLGQGYRSPLHF
d_gene: TRBD1; abundance: NA; v_gene: TRBV5-1; j_gene: TRBJ2-7; CDR3nt: TGCGCCAGCAGCTTGGGCAGGGGGCAAGAAGAGCAGTACTTC; CDR3aa: CASSLGRGQEEQYF
d_gene: TRBD2; abundance: NA; v_gene: TRBV7-3; j_gene: TRBJ2-2; CDR3nt: TGTGCCAGCAGCTTAGAGCCTAGCGGGAGCGTCGGGGAGCTGTTTTTT; CDR3aa: CASSLEPSGSVGELFF
d_gene: NA; abundance: few; v_gene: TRBV4-1; j_gene: TRBJ2-1; CDR3nt: TGCGCCAGCAGCCAAACGGGACAGCGCCTAGGGGGGTACAATGAGCAGTTCTTC; CDR3aa: CASSQTGQRLGGYNEQFF
d_gene: TRBD2; abundance: once; v_gene: TRBV5-5; j_gene: TRBJ2-2; CDR3nt: TGTGCCAGCAGCTTCTATAGCGGGGGCGAGCTGTTTTTT; CDR3aa: CASSFYSGGELFF
d_gene: TRBD1; abundance: NA; v_gene: TRBV10-3; j_gene: TRBJ2-2; CDR3nt: TGTGCCATCAGTCTCTCACAGGGGCCCGGGGAGCTGTTTTTT; CDR3aa: CAISLSQGPGELFF
d_gene: NA; abundance: NA; v_gene: TRBV5-4; j_gene: TRBJ2-3; CDR3nt: TGTGCCAGCAGTCACCTAGGACAGGGAGGGAATTCAGATACGCAGTATTTT; CDR3aa: CASSHLGQGGNSDTQYF
d_gene: NA; abundance: NA; v_gene: TRBV7-2; j_gene: TRBJ1-6; CDR3nt: TGTGCCAGCAGCTTAAATCCCACAGAAGCCTCACCCCTCCACTTT; CDR3aa: CASSLNPTEASPLHF
d_gene: TRBD2; abundance: NA; v_gene: TRBV7-2; j_gene: TRBJ2-4; CDR3nt: TGTGCCAGCAGACCTAGCGGGACCGCCAAAAACATTCAGTACTTC; CDR3aa: CASRPSGTAKNIQYF
d_gene: NA; abundance: NA; v_gene: TRBV12-3/TRBV12-4; j_gene: TRBJ1-1; CDR3nt: TGTGCCAGCAGTGTAGGTCCGCAGGCCCAATCTTTCTTT; CDR3aa: CASSVGPQAQSFF
d_gene: TRBD2; abundance: NA; v_gene: TRBV29-1; j_gene: TRBJ2-7; CDR3nt: TGCAGCGTTGGTCAGCGGGAGGGTTACGAGCAGTACTTC; CDR3aa: CSVGQREGYEQYF
d_gene: TRBD2; abundance: NA; v_gene: TRBV27; j_gene: TRBJ2-1; CDR3nt: TGTGCCAGCAGTCCCATATCCCCTAGCGGAACTCTGGATGAGCAGTTCTTC; CDR3aa: CASSPISPSGTLDEQFF
d_gene: NA; abundance: NA; v_gene: TRBV30; j_gene: TRBJ1-5; CDR3nt: TGTGCCTGGAGTAGGGGGAATCAGCCCCAGCATTTT; CDR3aa: CAWSRGNQPQHF
d_gene: NA; abundance: few; v_gene: TRBV7-9; j_gene: TRBJ1-6; CDR3nt: TGTGCCAGCAGCGCCGTACGGGGAATGCATTCACCCCTCCACTTT; CDR3aa: CASSAVRGMHSPLHF
d_gene: TRBD2; abundance: NA; v_gene: TRBV24-1; j_gene: TRBJ2-1; CDR3nt: TGTGCCACCACACCGGGACTAGCGGGAGAAGGCTACAATGAGCAGTTCTTC; CDR3aa: CATTPGLAGEGYNEQFF
d_gene: NA; abundance: once; v_gene: TRBV3-1/TRBV3-2; j_gene: TRBJ1-2; CDR3nt: TGTGCCAGCCGAGATCCGGGGACAATGTTCTACACCTTC; CDR3aa: CASRDPGTMFYTF
d_gene: NA; abundance: NA; v_gene: TRBV7-8; j_gene: TRBJ1-1; CDR3nt: TGTGCCAGCAGCTTAGCGCTCTCCAGGGGATACACTGAAGCTTTCTTT; CDR3aa: CASSLALSRGYTEAFF
d_gene: NA; abundance: NA; v_gene: TRBV20-1; j_gene: TRBJ2-1; CDR3nt: TGCAGTGGCAGCCGAGAGAGGGAGCAGTTCTTC; CDR3aa: CSGSREREQFF
d_gene: NA; abundance: NA; v_gene: TRBV7-6; j_gene: TRBJ2-1; CDR3nt: TGTGCCAGCAGCTTAGAGCACAGCTACAATGAGCAGTTCTTC; CDR3aa: CASSLEHSYNEQFF
d_gene: TRBD1; abundance: NA; v_gene: TRBV7-2; j_gene: TRBJ1-2; CDR3nt: TGTGCCAGCAGCGCCGGACAGGGGGCTTTCGACGGCTATGGCTACACCTTC; CDR3aa: CASSAGQGAFDGYGYTF
d_gene: TRBD1; abundance: NA; v_gene: TRBV2; j_gene: TRBJ1-6; CDR3nt: TGTGCCAGCCTCCCAGACAGGGGAAATTCACCCCTCCACTTT; CDR3aa: CASLPDRGNSPLHF
d_gene: NA; abundance: NA; v_gene: TRBV12-3/TRBV12-4; j_gene: TRBJ1-1; CDR3nt: TGTGCCAGCAGCACGGACAGGAACACTGAAGCTTTCTTT; CDR3aa: CASSTDRNTEAFF
d_gene: NA; abundance: once; v_gene: TRBV20-1; j_gene: TRBJ1-2; CDR3nt: TGCAGTGCTACTAGTAACTATGGCTACACCTTC; CDR3aa: CSATSNYGYTF
d_gene: TRBD1; abundance: few; v_gene: TRBV7-8; j_gene: TRBJ1-5; CDR3nt: TGTGCCAGCAGCCTCCGGGACAGGGGTGTAGGTGGCAATCAGCCCCAGCATTTT; CDR3aa: CASSLRDRGVGGNQPQHF
d_gene: NA; abundance: NA; v_gene: TRBV7-2; j_gene: TRBJ1-3; CDR3nt: TGTGCCAGCAGCTTAGTACAGGGAAACACCATATATTTT; CDR3aa: CASSLVQGNTIYF
d_gene: NA; abundance: NA; v_gene: TRBV7-8; j_gene: TRBJ1-5; CDR3nt: TGTGCCAGCAGCTTAGGAGGAGGGGTGGGCAATCAGCCCCAGCATTTT; CDR3aa: CASSLGGGVGNQPQHF
d_gene: TRBD1; abundance: NA; v_gene: TRBV18; j_gene: TRBJ2-5; CDR3nt: TGTGCCAGCTCAGCGGGACAGGGGGAGACCCAGTACTTC; CDR3aa: CASSAGQGETQYF
d_gene: TRBD1; abundance: NA; v_gene: TRBV29-1; j_gene: TRBJ2-2; CDR3nt: TGCAGCGCCATGGGACAGGGGGCCACCGGGGAGCTGTTTTTT; CDR3aa: CSAMGQGATGELFF
d_gene: TRBD1; abundance: NA; v_gene: TRBV5-1; j_gene: TRBJ1-2; CDR3nt: TGCGCCAGCAGCTCCGGGACAGGGGTAGATGGCTACACCTTC; CDR3aa: CASSSGTGVDGYTF
d_gene: TRBD1; abundance: NA; v_gene: TRBV3-1/TRBV3-2; j_gene: TRBJ2-5; CDR3nt: TGTGCCAGCAGCCAAGATACCTCGGACAGGGTAGAGACCCAGTACTTC; CDR3aa: CASSQDTSDRVETQYF
d_gene: TRBD1; abundance: NA; v_gene: TRBV5-1; j_gene: TRBJ2-1; CDR3nt: TGCGCCAGCAGCTTTAGGGACAGGGGGCTTCTAGCTACCTACAATGAGCAGTTCTTC; CDR3aa: CASSFRDRGLLATYNEQFF
d_gene: NA; abundance: few; v_gene: TRBV7-2; j_gene: TRBJ1-2; CDR3nt: TGTGCCAGCAGCTTAAATTTAGGGGGTAACTATGGCTACACCTTC; CDR3aa: CASSLNLGGNYGYTF
d_gene: TRBD1; abundance: once; v_gene: TRBV5-5; j_gene: TRBJ1-4; CDR3nt: TGTGCCAGCAGCCCACTAGAGGGCAGGGGGCGGGAAAAACTGTTTTTT; CDR3aa: CASSPLEGRGREKLFF
d_gene: NA; abundance: NA; v_gene: TRBV6-6; j_gene: TRBJ1-2; CDR3nt: TGTGCCAGCAGTTACCCGAACGCGGTGGAGGCCTATGGCTACACCTTC; CDR3aa: CASSYPNAVEAYGYTF
d_gene: NA; abundance: NA; v_gene: TRBV7-3; j_gene: TRBJ1-1; CDR3nt: TGTGCCAGCAGCTCTCAGGGGTGGAACACTGAAGCTTTCTTT; CDR3aa: CASSSQGWNTEAFF
d_gene: NA; abundance: NA; v_gene: TRBV15; j_gene: TRBJ1-1; CDR3nt: TGTGCCACCAGACCGGGACTGTTGAACACTGAAGCTTTCTTT; CDR3aa: CATRPGLLNTEAFF
d_gene: TRBD1; abundance: NA; v_gene: TRBV27; j_gene: TRBJ1-5; CDR3nt: TGTGCCAGCAGACCCGGACAGGGCAGTCAGCCCCAGCATTTT; CDR3aa: CASRPGQGSQPQHF
d_gene: NA; abundance: NA; v_gene: TRBV7-9; j_gene: TRBJ2-1; CDR3nt: TGTGCCAGCAGCTTAGCGTGGAGGGCCCATCAGGGGCAGTTCTTC; CDR3aa: CASSLAWRAHQGQFF
d_gene: TRBD2; abundance: few; v_gene: TRBV5-1; j_gene: TRBJ2-2; CDR3nt: TGCGCCAGCAGCGCCGGCCCAGGGAGGGACACCGGGGAGCTGTTTTTT; CDR3aa: CASSAGPGRDTGELFF
d_gene: TRBD2; abundance: NA; v_gene: TRBV18; j_gene: TRBJ2-1; CDR3nt: TGTGCCAGCTCACCACAGGGCGGGAGTCTTCTCAATGAGCAGTTCTTC; CDR3aa: CASSPQGGSLLNEQFF
d_gene: TRBD1; abundance: few; v_gene: TRBV5-1; j_gene: TRBJ2-3; CDR3nt: TGCGCCAGCAGCTCGGGACAGGGCACAGATACGCAGTATTTT; CDR3aa: CASSSGQGTDTQYF
d_gene: TRBD1; abundance: NA; v_gene: TRBV15; j_gene: TRBJ1-2; CDR3nt: TGTGCCACCAGCGGGGACAGGTTGGGAGGCTACACCTTC; CDR3aa: CATSGDRLGGYTF
d_gene: NA; abundance: NA; v_gene: TRBV28; j_gene: TRBJ2-6; CDR3nt: TGTGCCAGCAGTTTAGTTCGACAGTACCATGGTTCCTCTGGGGCCAACGTCCTGACTTTC; CDR3aa: CASSLVRQYHGSSGANVLTF